Shown below are 29 T cell receptor beta chains from a single sample sequenced in a study of beta chain features in type 1 diabetes. Study conclusions and caveats: Shortening that was moderate but significant affected the TCRB CDR3s of Type 1 diabetes patients in all four CD4+ subsets.

Sequencing targeted expressed TCRB transcripts, as all isolated RNA had been reverse transcribed. Using immunoSEQ multiplex PCR, the repertoire was profiled, and TCRdb retains in-frame clones only, with some absent. The sample has around 130,000 clones, around 9% seen once. No antigen is known for these receptors. Material: central memory CD4+ T cells from blood. These receptors came from a man aged 30 to 45 with type 1 diabetes.

The V call is TRBV29-1, the J call TRBJ1-2; 8 nucleotides agree with TRBD1. Germline CDR1 reads SQVTM; CDR2 reads ANQGSEA. The junction had 7 bases not matched to a gene; V was cut back by 4 bases and J by 3 bases. This CDR3 region has 14 residues. CDR3 in amino acids: CSVAGRGLHYGYTF. CDR3 nucleotides: TGCAGCGTTGCAGGCAGGGGGCTTCACTATGGCTACACCTTC. The whole variable domain, remainder taken from reference TRBV29-1 and TRBJ1-2, is SAVISQKPSRDICQRGTSLTIQCQVDSQVTMMFWYRQQPGQSLTLIATANQGSEATYESGFVIDKFPISRPNLTFSTLTVSNMSPEDSSIYLCSVAGRGLHYGYTFGSGTRLTVV.

The J gene is TRBJ2-5, the V gene TRBV5-4, with a possible D match to TRBD2 (6 bases). The CDR3 spans 15 residues. Germline V gene sequence: CDR1 SGHNT, CDR2 YYREEE (reference sequence). The ends were cut back, 0 bases at V and 5 bases at J, with 14 bases in the middle. DNA of the CDR3: TGTGCCAGCAGCTTGGAATCGGGGGAGGTTGAGACCCAGTACTTC. Translation: CASSLESGEVETQYF.

The chain's CDR3 is CASSSAQGQETQYF. CDR3 sequence (DNA): TGTGCCAGCAGCAGCGCACAGGGTCAAGAGACCCAGTACTTC. The V call is TRBV5-4, the J call TRBJ2-5; D might be TRBD1 (6 bases). Trimming stripped 4 bases from V and 2 bases from J, with 12 bases between. The CDR3 contains 14 residues. Germline assignment: CDR1 SGHNT and CDR2 YYREEE (reference sequence).

This clone was observed a few times. The genes are TRBV19 and TRBJ2-2; no definite D call. V was cut by 7 bases and J by 0 bases, with 9 bases left in between. The germline V gene has CDR1 LNHDA and CDR2 SQIVND (reference sequence). The CDR3 contains 14 residues. DNA of the CDR3: TGTGCCAGTACCCCACGGTCGAACACCGGGGAGCTGTTTTTT. Its protein product is CASTPRSNTGELFF.

The chain carries TRBV5-4 and TRBJ2-5, with 12 bases that match TRBD2. CDR1 is SGHNT and CDR2 is YYREEE in the germline V gene (reference sequence). V shed 4 bases and J 0 bases; nucleotides not matched to a gene: 7. The CDR3 loop spans 17 amino acids. The CDR3 is CASSRGLAGGYQETQYF. CDR3 bases: TGTGCCAGCAGCCGGGGCCTAGCGGGGGGGTACCAAGAGACCCAGTACTTC.

The sample holds many counts of this clone. As DNA, the CDR3 is TGTGCCATCAGTGGACAGAATGAGCAGTTCTTC. Translated: CAISGQNEQFF. The V gene is TRBV10-3, the J gene TRBJ2-1, with D possibly TRBD1 on 5 matching bases. This CDR3 is 11 amino acids long. Trimming removed 4 bases at V and 7 bases at J, with 5 bases between. The germline gives CDR1 ENHRY, CDR2 SYGVKD.

This clone was picked up many times. The V gene is TRBV10-2, the J gene TRBJ2-5; 8 bases match TRBD1. V lost 3 bases and J lost 5; bases outside the gene matches: 5. The CDR3 totals 14 residues. CDR1 WSHSY and CDR2 SAAADI come from the germline V gene. CDR3 region: CASSDLTGEETQYF. The CDR3 region has the DNA TGCGCCAGCAGTGATCTGACAGGGGAGGAGACCCAGTACTTC.

The gene calls are TRBV18 and TRBJ2-3; 8 positions match TRBD1. Unmatched junction bases numbered 5, after V lost 3 bases and J lost 3 bases. The CDR3 is 15 residues long. The germline V gene encodes CDR1 KGHSH and CDR2 LQKENI. CDR3 nucleotides: TGTGCCAGCTCACCGGACAGGGCCAGTACAGATACGCAGTATTTT. Its protein is CASSPDRASTDTQYF.

In its sample, this clone was seen a few times. The chain links TRBV5-1 to TRBJ1-4, with D maybe TRBD1 (6 bases). Germline CDR1 is SGHRS and CDR2 is YFSETQ. The ends were cut back, 4 bases at V and 5 bases at J, with 15 bases in the middle. The CDR3 consists of 15 residues. The CDR3 DNA follows: TGCGCCAGCAGCGGAACCGGGACACAGAATGAAAAACTGTTTTTT. The encoded protein is CASSGTGTQNEKLFF.

Only a few counts were recorded for this clone. The chain carries TRBV19 and TRBJ2-3, with 11 bases identical to TRBD2. In germline, CDR1 is LNHDA, CDR2 SQIVND (reference sequence). This CDR3 has 18 amino acids. With V trimmed by 0 bases and J by 2 bases, 7 bases remained unmatched. CDR3 sequence: CASSIDSAGLAATDTQYF. For the CDR3, the DNA is TGTGCCAGTAGTATAGATAGCGCGGGACTAGCGGCCACAGATACGCAGTATTTT. Based on the CDR3 plus reference TRBV19 and TRBJ2-3, the full variable domain is DGGITQSPKYLFRKEGQNVTLSCEQNLNHDAMYWYRQDPGQGLRLIYYSQIVNDFQKGDIAEGYSVSREKKESFPLTVTSAQKNPTAFYLCASSIDSAGLAATDTQYFGPGTRLTVL.

In nucleotides, the CDR3 is TGCGCCAGCAGCTTGGGACAGGACCTCTACGAGCAGTACTTC. Translation gives CASSLGQDLYEQYF. The rearrangement links TRBV5-1 to TRBJ2-7; perhaps TRBD1 as D (6 bases). Looked up from germline, CDR1 is SGHRS and CDR2 is YFSETQ. This CDR3 has 14 amino acids. Trimming took 0 bases from V and 3 from J, leaving 10 bases between them.

In the case of this clone: This same CDR3 is encoded by further DNA sequences in the sample. The rearrangement joins TRBV9 to TRBJ2-2; D is perhaps TRBD2 (7 bases). This CDR3 contains 17 residues. V lost 0 bases, J lost 0 bases, and 12 bases lay in between. Germline-derived CDR1 and CDR2 are SGDLS and YYNGEE. CDR3 DNA: TGTGCCAGCAGCGTAGGTCCCGGGGGGCCGAACACCGGGGAGCTGTTTTTT. It yields the protein CASSVGPGGPNTGELFF.

V and J are TRBV5-6 and TRBJ1-2; 8 bases line up with TRBD1. The germline V gene encodes CDR1 SGHDT and CDR2 YYEEEE. The CDR3 consists of 15 residues. V lost 4 bases to trimming and J lost 5 bases; unmatched junction nucleotides: 10. The CDR3 region has the DNA TGTGCCAGCAGCCTGAAGGGACAGGCTCTTTATGGCTACACCTTC. This codes for CASSLKGQALYGYTF. Drawing the rest from reference TRBV5-6 and TRBJ1-2, the complete variable domain is DAGVTQSPTHLIKTRGQQVTLRCSPKSGHDTVSWYQQALGQGPQFIFQYYEEEERQRGNFPDRFSGHQFPNYSSELNVNALLLGDSALYLCASSLKGQALYGYTFGSGTRLTVV.

In nucleotides, the CDR3 is TGTGCCTGGAGTATCCTGAGGAATGAGCAGTTCTTC. This encodes CAWSILRNEQFF. This chain uses TRBV30 with TRBJ2-1; D ambiguous. With 2 bases removed from V and 7 bases from J, the gap between germline ends came to 9 bases. This CDR3 is 12 amino acids long. Germline CDR1 is GTSNPN and CDR2 is SVGIG (reference sequence).

The chain couples TRBV18 to TRBJ1-3; D may be TRBD1 (6 bases). With 3 bases removed from V and 4 bases from J, the gap between germline ends came to 13 bases. CDR1 is KGHSH, CDR2 LQKENI, per germline. There are 15 residues in the CDR3. The CDR3 loop is CASSPSTGIGNTIYF. CDR3 bases: TGTGCCAGCTCACCGTCTACAGGGATAGGAAACACCATATATTTT.

The chain links TRBV7-9 to TRBJ1-1; D is undetermined. This CDR3 spans 11 amino acids. V was shortened by 3 bases and J by 6 bases, with 5 bases between the two germline ends. Germline loops: CDR1 SEHNR, CDR2 FQNEAQ (reference sequence). The CDR3 region is CASSFIAEAFF. DNA of the CDR3: TGTGCCAGCAGCTTTATTGCTGAAGCTTTCTTT. Drawing the rest from reference TRBV7-9 and TRBJ1-1, the complete variable domain is DTGVSQNPRHKITKRGQNVTFRCDPISEHNRLYWYRQTLGQGPEFLTYFQNEAQLEKSRLLSDRFSAERPKGSFSTLEIQRTEQGDSAMYLCASSFIAEAFFGQGTRLTVV.

This clone was observed a handful of times. This CDR3 is CASSSGTSGHNEQFF. The CDR3 DNA follows: TGTGCCAGCAGCTCCGGGACTAGCGGTCACAATGAGCAGTTCTTC. The chain employs TRBV5-4 and TRBJ2-1; 11 bases are shared with TRBD2. Trimming at V came to 3 bases and at J to 5 bases, leaving 4 bases not matched to a gene. The CDR3 runs to 15 residues. Germline V gene lookup returns CDR1 SGHNT and CDR2 YYREEE (reference sequence).

V usage is TRBV27 and J usage is TRBJ2-2; 9 positions agree with TRBD1. This CDR3 is 14 amino acids long. V shed 10 bases, J shed 6 bases, and the junction held 9 bases outside the gene matches. The germline CDR1 and CDR2 sequences are MNHEY and SMNVEV (reference sequence). The DNA for the CDR3 is TGTGCCACCCAGGACAGGGGAATGGCCGGGGAGCTGTTTTTT. It yields the protein CATQDRGMAGELFF.

The V call is TRBV2, the J call TRBJ1-4; D unclear. This CDR3 spans 13 amino acids. Trimming shortened V by 6 bases and J by 8 bases, and 13 bases separated the two germline ends. CDR1 is SNHLY and CDR2 is FYNNEI in the germline V gene. This CDR3 is CASRAEGSEKLFF. For the CDR3, the DNA is TGTGCCAGCAGGGCCGAAGGGAGCGAAAAACTGTTTTTT.

The chain's CDR3 is CASSSSRETQYF. Here the CDR3 DNA reads TGTGCCAGTAGCTCAAGCCGAGAGACCCAGTACTTC. The chain is built from TRBV28 and TRBJ2-5; D gene unclear. Germline V gives CDR1 MDHEN, CDR2 SYDVKM. The CDR3 runs to 12 residues. The V end lost 9 bases, the J end lost 4 bases, and 12 bases lay between the germline ends.

The V gene is TRBV28, the J gene TRBJ2-7, with D unresolved. CDR1 and CDR2 from the germline V gene are MDHEN and SYDVKM. CDR3 length: 13 residues. The germline V and J ends were trimmed by 2 bases and 1 base, with 6 bases remaining between them. DNA for the CDR3: TGTGCCAGCAGTTTAAGCCTTTCCTACGAGCAGTACTTC. As protein: CASSLSLSYEQYF.

This clone was observed a handful of times. The genes are TRBV9 and TRBJ2-7; no definite D call. The CDR3 sequence is 15 residues long. V lost 0 bases and J 5 bases, leaving 15 bases between the germline ends. The germline CDR1 and CDR2 sequences are SGDLS and YYNGEE. CDR3 sequence (DNA): TGTGCCAGCAGCGTAGTAAGAGGCTGGGTCGACGAGCAGTACTTC. Residues: CASSVVRGWVDEQYF.

The CDR3 here is CASSPLSGQQETQYF. Here the CDR3 DNA reads TGTGCCAGCTCACCACTGTCGGGACAGCAAGAGACCCAGTACTTC. This chain connects TRBV18 to TRBJ2-5; 7 positions match TRBD1. This CDR3 region has 15 residues. V shed 1 base, J shed 2 bases, and the junction held 4 bases outside the gene matches. CDR1 KGHSH and CDR2 LQKENI come from the germline V gene.

The CDR3 is CASSLDPGLNTEAFF. In DNA form, the CDR3 reads TGCGCCAGCAGCTTGGATCCGGGTTTGAACACTGAAGCTTTCTTT. The chain has TRBV5-1 and TRBJ1-1, with D uncertain. The germline gives CDR1 SGHRS, CDR2 YFSETQ. The CDR3 length is 15 residues. V lost 0 bases to trimming and J lost 0 bases, with 9 bases between them.

V usage is TRBV2 and J usage is TRBJ2-1, with 7 bases identical to TRBD1. The CDR3 is made up of 12 amino acids. J lost 9 bases, V lost 8 bases, and 7 bases had no gene match. The V gene's germline CDR1 is SNHLY and CDR2 FYNNEI. The CDR3 nucleotides read TGTGCCAGCCATACAGGGGCGGGTGAGCAGTTCTTC. It translates to CASHTGAGEQFF.

This clone was counted a few times. This rearrangement joins TRBV6-1 to TRBJ1-5, with no clear D. With 2 bases removed from V and 0 bases from J, the gap between germline ends came to 8 bases. This CDR3 contains 15 residues. Germline-derived CDR1 and CDR2 are MNHNS and SASEGT. The CDR3 DNA follows: TGTGCCAGCAGTGAAATCCGTTATAGCAATCAGCCCCAGCATTTT. The encoded protein is CASSEIRYSNQPQHF.

This clone was detected a few times. The chain uses TRBV4-2 and TRBJ2-1; 9 bases line up with TRBD2. V shed 8 bases and J 10 bases; nucleotides not matched to a gene: 15. Germline CDR1 is LGHNA and CDR2 is YNFKEQ. This CDR3 has 15 residues. The CDR3, as DNA: TGTGCCAGCCGAAAAGCGGGGGGCTGGGTAAGAGAGCAGTTCTTC. Amino acids: CASRKAGGWVREQFF.

In this sample, this clone turned up a few times. This chain connects TRBV7-9 to TRBJ2-1; no definite D call. The CDR3 is 11 residues long. V shed 7 bases and J shed 5 bases, with 6 bases lying between them. The germline V gene encodes CDR1 SEHNR and CDR2 FQNEAQ (reference sequence). The CDR3 loop reads CASKSDNEQFF. The CDR3 nucleotides are TGTGCCAGCAAATCGGACAATGAGCAGTTCTTC.

The gene calls are TRBV29-1 and TRBJ1-2; the match to TRBD1 covers 7 bases. Trimming cost V 3 bases and J 6 bases; bases outside gene matches: 13. The CDR3 runs to 15 residues. Looked up from germline, CDR1 is SQVTM and CDR2 is ANQGSEA. The CDR3 DNA reads as TGCAGCGTTGATAGGGGAAAAAGGGGGCAAGATGGCTACACCTTC. Translating it yields CSVDRGKRGQDGYTF.